This T cell receptor beta chain appears in the sequencing data of a study of cytomegalovirus exposure and HLA in healthy donors. For this clone: Its antigen is not identified. A junction end diverges from the germline sequence, so it may reflect a read error.

Germline-derived CDR1 and CDR2 are SNHLY and FYNNEI. The CDR3 is 12 amino acids. Both 60 Vbeta primers and 13 Jbeta primers went into the PCR. Here immunoSEQ multiplex PCR was the method, and the copy in TCRdb shows in-frame clones only, minus some. The sample shows fewer than 150,000 clones, approximately 61% of them seen only once. The study, taken as a whole, reports: By a later analysis, the bulk of CMV-associated TCR beta chains appeared HLA-restricted. A later analysis, which compared TCR beta chains of equal frequency, found the HLA-associated ones more clonally expanded.

This sequence joins TRBV2 and TRBJ2-7, with 8 bases identical to TRBD1. This clonotype was obtained from a human donor in good health. The source material was PBMCs. CDR3 amino acids: CASSQEQGAGNF. DNA of the CDR3: TGTGCCAGCAGCCAAGAGCAGGGGGCGGGTAACTTC.